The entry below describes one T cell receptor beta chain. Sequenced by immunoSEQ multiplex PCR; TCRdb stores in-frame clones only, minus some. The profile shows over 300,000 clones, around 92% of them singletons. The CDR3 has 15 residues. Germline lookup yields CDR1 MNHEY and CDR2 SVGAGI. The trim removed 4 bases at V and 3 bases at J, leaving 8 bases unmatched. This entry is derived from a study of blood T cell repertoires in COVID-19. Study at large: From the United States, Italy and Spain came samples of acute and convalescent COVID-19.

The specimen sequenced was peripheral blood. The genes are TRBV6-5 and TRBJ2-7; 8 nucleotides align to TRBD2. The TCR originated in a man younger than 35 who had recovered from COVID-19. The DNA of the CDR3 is TGTGCCAGCAGTTCCCCCGGGACTAGGAACTACGAGCAGTACTTC. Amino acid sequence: CASSSPGTRNYEQYF.